This T cell receptor beta chain is from a study of shared clonotypes between healthy human individuals. This CDR3 is built from 16 residues. Germline CDR1 reads LNHDA; CDR2 reads SQIVND (reference sequence). V lost 3 bases and J lost 0, with 12 bases in between. Study processing details: ImmunoSEQ output held junction-only sequences without quality scores, so filtering differed. The method was immunoSEQ multiplex PCR; TCRdb's version includes in-frame clones alone and lacks a portion of them. The V and J calls and clone size come from that table; D and trimming were worked out from the DNA. The data hold around 690,000 clones, with about 90% observed a single time.

The sequence was obtained from a man aged 18 to 30 in good health. Some clones in this sample may be carry-over from other donors' samples. Sequencing input: memory CD8+ T cells from PBMCs. Subset: CD45RO+ cells pooled with CCR7-negative TemRA cells. V gene TRBV19 combines with J gene TRBJ2-1; maybe TRBD2 (5 bases). In DNA form, the CDR3 reads TGTGCCAGTAGTATGGTCGGAGGCTACTCCTACAATGAGCAGTTCTTC. Translating gives CASSMVGGYSYNEQFF.